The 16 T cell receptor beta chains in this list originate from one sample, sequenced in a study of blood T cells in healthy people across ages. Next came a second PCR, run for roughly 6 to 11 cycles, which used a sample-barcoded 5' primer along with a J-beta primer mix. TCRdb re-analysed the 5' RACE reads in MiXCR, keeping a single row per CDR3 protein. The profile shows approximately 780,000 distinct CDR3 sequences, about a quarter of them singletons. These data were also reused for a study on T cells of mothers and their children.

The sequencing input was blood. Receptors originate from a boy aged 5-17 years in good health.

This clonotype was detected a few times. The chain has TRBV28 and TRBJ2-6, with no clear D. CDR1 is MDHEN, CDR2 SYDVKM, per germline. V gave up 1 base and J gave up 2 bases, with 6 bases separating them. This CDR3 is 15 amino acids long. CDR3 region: CASSLLPAGANVLTF. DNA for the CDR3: TGTGCCAGCAGTTTATTACCGGCTGGGGCCAACGTCCTGACTTTC.

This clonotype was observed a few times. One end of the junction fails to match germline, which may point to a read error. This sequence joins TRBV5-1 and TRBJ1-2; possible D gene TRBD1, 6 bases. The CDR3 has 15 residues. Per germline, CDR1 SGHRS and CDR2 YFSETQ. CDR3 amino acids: CAGSVGAQGHYGYTF. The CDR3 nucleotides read TGCGCCGGCAGCGTGGGAGCACAGGGCCACTATGGCTACACCTTC.

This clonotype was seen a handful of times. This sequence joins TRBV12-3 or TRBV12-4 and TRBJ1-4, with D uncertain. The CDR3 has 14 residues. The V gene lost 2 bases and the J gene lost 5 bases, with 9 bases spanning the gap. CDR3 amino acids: CASSLSYQNEKLFF. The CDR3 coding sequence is TGTGCCAGCAGTTTATCCTACCAGAATGAAAAACTGTTTTTT.

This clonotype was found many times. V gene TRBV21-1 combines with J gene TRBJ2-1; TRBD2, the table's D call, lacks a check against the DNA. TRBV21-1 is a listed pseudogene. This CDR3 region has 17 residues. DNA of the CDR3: TGTGCCAGCAGCAAGGGACCCCTAGCGGGGATCTACAATGAGCAGTTCTTC. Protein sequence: CASSKGPLAGIYNEQFF.

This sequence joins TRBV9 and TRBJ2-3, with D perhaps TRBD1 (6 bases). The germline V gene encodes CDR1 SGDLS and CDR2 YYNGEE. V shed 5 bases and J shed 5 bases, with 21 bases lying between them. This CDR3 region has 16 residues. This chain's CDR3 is CASSFSLTGSLDTQYF. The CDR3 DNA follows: TGTGCCAGCAGTTTCTCCCTGACAGGCAGTCTAGATACGCAGTATTTT.

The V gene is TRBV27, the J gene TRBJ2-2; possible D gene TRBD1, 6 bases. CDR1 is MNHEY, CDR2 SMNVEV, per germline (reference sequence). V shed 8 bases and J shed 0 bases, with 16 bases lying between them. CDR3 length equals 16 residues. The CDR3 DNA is TGTGCCAGCGGACGTTCGGGACACTCGAACACCGGGGAGCTGTTTTTT. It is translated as CASGRSGHSNTGELFF.

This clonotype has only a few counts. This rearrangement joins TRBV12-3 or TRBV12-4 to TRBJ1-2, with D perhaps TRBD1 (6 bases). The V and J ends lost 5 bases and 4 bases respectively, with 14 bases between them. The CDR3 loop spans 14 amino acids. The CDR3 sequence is CASSVSGQPYGYTF. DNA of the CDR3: TGTGCCAGCAGTGTATCAGGACAGCCCTATGGCTACACCTTC.

The CDR3 DNA follows: TGTGCCAGCAGCCTTATCCAGGGGGGTCAAGAGACCCAGTACTTC. Protein sequence: CASSLIQGGQETQYF. This chain joins TRBV7-9 and TRBJ2-5; tentatively, D is TRBD1 (7 bases). Trimming left V 5 bases short and J 2 bases short, with 15 bases between. The germline V gene encodes CDR1 SEHNR and CDR2 FQNEAQ (reference sequence). This CDR3 spans 15 amino acids.

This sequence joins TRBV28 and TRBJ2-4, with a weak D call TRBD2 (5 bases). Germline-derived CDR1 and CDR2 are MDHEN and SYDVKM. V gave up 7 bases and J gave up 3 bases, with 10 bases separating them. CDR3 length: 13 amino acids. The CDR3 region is CASINRDKNIQYF. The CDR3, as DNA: TGTGCCAGCATCAACCGGGACAAAAACATTCAGTACTTC.

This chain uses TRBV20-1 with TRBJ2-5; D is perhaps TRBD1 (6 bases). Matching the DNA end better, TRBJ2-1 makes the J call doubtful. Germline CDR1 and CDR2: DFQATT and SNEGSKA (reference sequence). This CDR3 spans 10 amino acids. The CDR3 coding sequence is TGCAGTTCCGACAGGCGGGAGCAGTTCTTC. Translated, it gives CSSDRREQFF.

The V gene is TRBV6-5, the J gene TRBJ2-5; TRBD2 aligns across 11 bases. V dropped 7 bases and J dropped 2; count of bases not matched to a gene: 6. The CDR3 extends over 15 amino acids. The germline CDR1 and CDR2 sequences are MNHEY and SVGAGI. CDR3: CASTDLAGGQETQYF. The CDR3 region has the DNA TGTGCCAGCACCGATCTAGCGGGGGGACAAGAGACCCAGTACTTC.

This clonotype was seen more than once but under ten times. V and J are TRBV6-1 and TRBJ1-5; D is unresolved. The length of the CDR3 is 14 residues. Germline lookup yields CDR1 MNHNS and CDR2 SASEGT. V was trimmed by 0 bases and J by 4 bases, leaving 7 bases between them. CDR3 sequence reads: CASSEAGWNQPQHF. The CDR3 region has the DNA TGTGCCAGCAGTGAAGCAGGGTGGAATCAGCCCCAGCATTTT.

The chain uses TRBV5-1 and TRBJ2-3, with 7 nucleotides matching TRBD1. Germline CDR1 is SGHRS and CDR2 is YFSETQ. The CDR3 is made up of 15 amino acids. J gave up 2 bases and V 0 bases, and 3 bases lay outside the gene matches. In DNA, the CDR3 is TGCGCCAGCAGCTTGGCTGGACAGGTCACAGATACGCAGTATTTT. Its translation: CASSLAGQVTDTQYF.

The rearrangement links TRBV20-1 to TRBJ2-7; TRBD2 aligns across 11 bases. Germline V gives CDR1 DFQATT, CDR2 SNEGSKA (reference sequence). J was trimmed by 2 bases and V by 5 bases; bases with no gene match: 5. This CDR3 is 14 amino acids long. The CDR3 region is CSAAGTSGPYEQYF. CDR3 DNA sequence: TGCAGTGCTGCAGGGACTAGCGGCCCCTACGAGCAGTACTTC.

CDR3 sequence (DNA): TGCGCCACCCAGGCACCGTACACCGGGGAGCTGTTTTTT. It encodes CATQAPYTGELFF. V usage is TRBV5-1 and J usage is TRBJ2-2, with D unclear. The CDR3 covers 13 residues. V lost 9 bases and J lost 3, with 12 bases in between. The V gene's germline CDR1 is SGHRS and CDR2 YFSETQ.

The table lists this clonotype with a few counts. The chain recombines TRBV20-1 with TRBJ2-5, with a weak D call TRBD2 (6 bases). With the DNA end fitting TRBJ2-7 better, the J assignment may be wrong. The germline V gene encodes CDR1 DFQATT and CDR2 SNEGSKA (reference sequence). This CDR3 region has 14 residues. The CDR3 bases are TGCAGTGCTAGAGCGTCGCGGGGTCACTACGAGCAGTACTTC. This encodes CSARASRGHYEQYF.